This is a list of T cell receptor beta chains from one sample in a study of neoadjuvant nivolumab and ipilimumab in lung cancer. Sequenced by immunoSEQ multiplex PCR; TCRdb stores in-frame clones only, minus some. The repertoire includes approximately 12,000 clones, roughly 70% of them detected once, and roughly 24% sits in the top ten. The material sequenced was peripheral blood, taken after neoadjuvant nivolumab, alone or with ipilimumab, at or shortly before surgery. These receptor sequences come from an adult with non-small cell lung cancer. Each CDR3 is given with its conserved first and last residue. Each record gives: D gene, J gene, clone size, V gene, CDR3 protein, CDR3 DNA. D genes are given only for firm matches. Not every row has a clone size; where given, it reads once, few, many or a size class.

. TRBJ1-2 . TRBV30 CAWMVGGGYTF TGTGCCTGGATGGTGGGGGGAGGCTACACCTTC
. TRBJ1-4 . TRBV18 CASCGIRNEKLFF TGTGCCAGCTGCGGGATACGTAATGAAAAACTGTTTTTT
. TRBJ1-1 . TRBV11-2 CASRGGGASEAFF TGTGCCAGCAGGGGGGGAGGGGCGTCTGAAGCTTTCTTT
. TRBJ2-7 . TRBV29-1 CSVELTGYEQYF TGCAGCGTAGAGTTAACAGGATACGAGCAGTACTTC
. TRBJ1-2 . TRBV7-9 CASSLGTGYGYTF TGTGCCAGCAGCTTAGGTACAGGCTATGGCTACACCTTC
. TRBJ2-3 . TRBV9 CASSVAPWADTQYF TGTGCCAGCAGCGTAGCTCCCTGGGCAGATACGCAGTATTTT
TRBD1 TRBJ2-7 . TRBV11-2 CASSLTRDRLYEQYF TGTGCCAGCAGCTTAACCCGGGACAGACTCTACGAGCAGTACTTC
. TRBJ1-2 . TRBV7-9 CASRPKDSYYGYTF TGTGCCAGCAGACCTAAGGACAGCTACTATGGCTACACCTTC
. TRBJ2-7 . TRBV11-2 CASSSHPYEQYF TGTGCCAGCAGCTCACATCCCTACGAGCAGTACTTC
. TRBJ1-5 . TRBV5-5 CASSLSGGAYSNQPQHF TGTGCCAGCAGCTTGTCCGGGGGGGCGTATAGCAATCAGCCCCAGCATTTT
. TRBJ1-2 . TRBV30 CAQLTEQGRAGGYGYTF TGTGCCCAACTAACCGAGCAGGGAAGGGCGGGGGGCTATGGCTACACCTTC
. TRBJ1-1 . TRBV5-1 CASSLLSGEAFF TGCGCCAGCAGCTTACTCTCCGGTGAAGCTTTCTTT
. TRBJ1-4 . TRBV30 CAWSGDNEKLFF TGTGCCTGGAGTGGGGATAATGAAAAACTGTTTTTT
TRBD2 TRBJ2-7 . TRBV9 CASSVGLAGAPREQYF TGTGCCAGCAGCGTAGGACTAGCGGGAGCCCCCCGCGAGCAGTACTTC
. TRBJ2-6 . TRBV5-4 CASSFGQLSGANVLTF TGTGCCAGCAGCTTTGGGCAACTCTCTGGGGCCAACGTCCTGACTTTC
. TRBJ2-7 few TRBV12-5 CASGLPPGYEQYF TGTGCTAGTGGTTTGCCCCCGGGGTACGAGCAGTACTTC
. TRBJ2-5 few TRBV12-5 CASGLETQYF TGTGCTAGTGGTTTGGAGACCCAGTACTTC
. TRBJ2-2 . TRBV18 CASSPLWQSNTGELFF TGTGCCAGCTCACCATTGTGGCAGTCGAACACCGGGGAGCTGTTTTTT
. TRBJ1-4 . TRBV5-6 CASSFAGGWEKLFF TGTGCCAGCAGCTTCGCGGGGGGTTGGGAAAAACTGTTTTTT
TRBD2 TRBJ2-3 . TRBV5-1 CASSSSLAGADTQYF TGCGCCAGCAGCTCCTCACTAGCGGGTGCAGATACGCAGTATTTT
. TRBJ2-5 . TRBV7-9 CASSSDGGETQYF TGTGCCAGCAGCTCAGACGGGGGCGAGACCCAGTACTTC
. TRBJ1-2 . TRBV6-5 CASSSTSEGAYGYTF TGTGCCAGCAGTTCCACCTCGGAAGGGGCCTATGGCTACACCTTC
. TRBJ1-3 . TRBV2 CASTNRVDGNTIYF TGTGCCAGCACCAATAGGGTAGACGGAAACACCATATATTTT
TRBD1 TRBJ1-2 . TRBV30 CAWWRGTGDGYTF TGTGCCTGGTGGCGGGGGACAGGGGACGGCTACACCTTC
. TRBJ2-2 . TRBV5-4 CASSPINGELFF TGTGCCAGCAGCCCGATCAACGGGGAGCTGTTTTTT
. TRBJ2-3 . TRBV7-2 CASSQDRFTDTQYF TGTGCCAGCAGCCAGGACAGATTCACAGATACGCAGTATTTT